Below, one T cell receptor (beta chain) is given with its context. This sample is part of a study of blood T cell repertoires in COVID-19. Overall study: Some COVID-19 samples were acute and others convalescent; all came from the United States, Italy and Spain.

The CDR3 covers 14 residues. The germline V gene encodes CDR1 LNHDA and CDR2 SQIVND (reference sequence). V was cut by 5 bases and J by 5 bases, with 15 bases left in between. The repertoire was sequenced with immunoSEQ multiplex PCR; TCRdb's copy has only in-frame clones and lacks some. The table shows around 130,000 clones, with approximately 71% occurring only once. The V gene is TRBV19, the J gene TRBJ1-1, with a weak D call TRBD1 (6 bases). The clonotype was recovered from a human donor in a cohort sampled during active COVID-19. The sequencing input was peripheral blood. CDR3 region: CASSPGTSETEAFF. CDR3 DNA sequence: TGTGCCAGTAGTCCTGGGACATCTGAGACTGAAGCTTTCTTT.